These 20 T cell receptor beta chains originate from one sample sequenced in a study of graft-versus-host responses after intestinal transplantation. Intraepithelial plus lamina propria lymphocytes were released by processing graft tissue. Sequencing was performed with immunoSEQ multiplex PCR; in TCRdb, only in-frame clones are kept and a portion is missing. This table holds 13,000 to 15,000 clones, about 70% found once. Sequences were derived from ileum tissue, sampled 700 to 800 days after intestinal transplantation. Receptors originate from a human patient who received an intestinal transplant, so some T cells may come from the graft donor.

In the case of this clone: Compared with germline, one end of the junction differs, possibly owing to a read error. The J gene is TRBJ1-1, the V gene TRBV5-6; TRBD1 is a possible D gene (5 bases). Germline assignment: CDR1 SGHDT and CDR2 YYEEEE. CDR3 size: 15 residues. The CDR3 region is CASTETRAVNTEALF. The CDR3 DNA reads as TGTGCCAGCACCGAAACCAGGGCGGTGAACACTGAAGCTTTATTT.

The V call is TRBV7-2, the J call TRBJ2-7, with TRBD1 matching 10 bases. CDR1 is SGHTA, CDR2 FQGNSA, per germline. The CDR3 is made up of 14 amino acids. Trimming at V came to 6 bases and at J to 3 bases, leaving 5 bases not matched to a gene. The CDR3 sequence: CASRPGQGIYEQYF. The CDR3, as DNA: TGTGCCAGCAGGCCGGGACAGGGGATCTACGAGCAGTACTTC. The full variable domain, its missing parts supplied by reference TRBV7-2 and TRBJ2-7, is GAGVSQSPSNKVTEKGKDVELRCDPISGHTALYWYRQSLGQGLEFLIYFQGNSAPDKSGLPSDRFSAERTGGSVSTLTIQRTQQEDSAVYLCASRPGQGIYEQYFGPGTRLTVT.

The V gene is TRBV5-1, the J gene TRBJ2-7, with 9 bases identical to TRBD1. V lost 2 bases to trimming and J lost 5 bases; unmatched junction nucleotides: 5. Germline CDR1 SGHRS, CDR2 YFSETQ. The CDR3 loop spans 14 amino acids. Here the CDR3 reads CASSFRDRAHEQYF. CDR3 sequence (DNA): TGCGCCAGCAGCTTCCGGGACAGGGCGCACGAGCAGTACTTC.

This chain joins TRBV6-5 and TRBJ2-7; 8 bases match TRBD1. CDR1 is MNHEY and CDR2 is SVGAGI in the germline V gene. This CDR3 is 14 amino acids long. V was clipped by 4 bases and J by 2 bases; unmatched bases: 4. CDR3 nucleotide sequence: TGTGCCAGCAGTTCAGGGACAGGCCCCTACGAGCAGTACTTC. Translation: CASSSGTGPYEQYF.

This clone appeared a few times. The chain employs TRBV7-8 and TRBJ1-2; 7 nucleotides match TRBD1. V was clipped by 4 bases and J by 4 bases; unmatched bases: 3. The CDR3 has 13 residues. The V gene's germline CDR1 is SGHVS and CDR2 FQNEAQ. Here the CDR3 DNA reads TGTGCCAGCAGCTATGGGGACAGCTATGGCTACACCTTC. Protein sequence: CASSYGDSYGYTF.

In its sample, this clone was seen once. The rearrangement links TRBV5-4 to TRBJ2-4; no definite D call. This CDR3 comprises 15 residues. Trimming pared 1 base from V and 8 bases from J, leaving 16 bases between. Germline-derived CDR1 and CDR2 are SGHNT and YYREEE (reference sequence). The CDR3 sequence: CASSLFGRSFDIQYF. CDR3 nucleotides: TGTGCCAGCAGCTTGTTCGGACGGAGTTTTGACATTCAGTACTTC.

This clone was seen a few times. The rearrangement uses TRBV5-1 and TRBJ2-7; 9 bases are a match to TRBD1. Germline trimming cut 4 bases from V and 3 bases from J; bases unmatched to any gene: 8. Germline CDR1 reads SGHRS; CDR2 reads YFSETQ. The CDR3 length is 15 residues. The CDR3 region is CASSTGQGKSYEQYF. CDR3 bases: TGCGCCAGCAGCACCGGACAGGGGAAAAGCTACGAGCAGTACTTC. The whole variable domain, filled in from reference TRBV5-1 and TRBJ2-7, reads KAGVTQTPRYLIKTRGQQVTLSCSPISGHRSVSWYQQTPGQGLQFLFEYFSETQRNKGNFPGRFSGRQFSNSRSEMNVSTLELGDSALYLCASSTGQGKSYEQYFGPGTRLTVT.

The CDR3 nucleotides read TGTGCCAGCAGCCCCAATAGCGGGGGGGCAGGAGAGACCCAGTACTTC. Translation: CASSPNSGGAGETQYF. The V call is TRBV13, the J call TRBJ2-5, with 11 positions matching TRBD2. The germline CDR1 and CDR2 sequences are PRHDT and FYEKMQ (reference sequence). The CDR3 spans 16 residues. V lost 5 bases to trimming and J lost 4 bases; unmatched junction nucleotides: 9.

The CDR3 is CASSGWAYDPGYEQYF. In DNA, the CDR3 is TGTGCCAGTTCCGGCTGGGCCTACGACCCCGGGTACGAGCAGTACTTC. This chain uses TRBV2 with TRBJ2-7, with unresolved D. The CDR3 is 16 residues long. Germline V gene data show CDR1 as SNHLY and CDR2 as FYNNEI. V shed 9 bases and J shed 4 bases, with 25 bases lying between them.

The V and J genes are TRBV5-4 and TRBJ2-2, with D possibly TRBD2 on 6 matching bases. With 7 bases removed from V and 6 bases from J, the gap between germline ends came to 16 bases. CDR3 size: 14 residues. Germline V gene data show CDR1 as SGHNT and CDR2 as YYREEE (reference sequence). Here the CDR3 reads CASRINQRAGELFF. In DNA, the CDR3 is TGTGCCAGCCGGATCAATCAGCGGGCCGGGGAGCTGTTTTTT.

The CDR3, as DNA: TGTGCCAGCACGGACCTCCAGACAGGGTATAATTCACCCCTCCACTTT. It specifies CASTDLQTGYNSPLHF. V gene TRBV27 combines with J gene TRBJ1-6; the match to TRBD1 covers 7 bases. Germline V gene sequence: CDR1 MNHEY, CDR2 SMNVEV (reference sequence). The J segment lost 4 bases and the V segment lost 7 bases, leaving 10 bases of the junction unmatched. CDR3 length equals 16 residues.

The chain uses TRBV7-2 and TRBJ1-5; D is possibly TRBD1 (5 bases). Germline V gives CDR1 SGHTA, CDR2 FQGNSA. The V end lost 1 base, the J end lost 4 bases, and 11 bases lay between the germline ends. The CDR3 totals 15 residues. The CDR3 nucleotides are TGTGCCAGCAGCTTAGGGGGTAAGGGGAATCAGCCCCAGCATTTT. It is translated as CASSLGGKGNQPQHF. Based on the CDR3 plus reference TRBV7-2 and TRBJ1-5, the full variable domain is GAGVSQSPSNKVTEKGKDVELRCDPISGHTALYWYRQSLGQGLEFLIYFQGNSAPDKSGLPSDRFSAERTGGSVSTLTIQRTQQEDSAVYLCASSLGGKGNQPQHFGDGTRLSIL.

The chain combines TRBV18 with TRBJ2-3; D unclear. V lost 3 bases, J lost 6 bases, and 4 bases lay in between. This CDR3 comprises 11 residues. Germline V gene sequence: CDR1 KGHSH, CDR2 LQKENI. CDR3 sequence: CASSPSDTQYF. CDR3 nucleotides: TGTGCCAGCTCACCGTCTGATACGCAGTATTTT.

This clone has just one count. The chain has TRBV10-3 and TRBJ1-2; D remains unclear. Deletions cut 4 bases from V and 1 base from J, with 7 bases between. Per the germline V gene, CDR1 is ENHRY and CDR2 is SYGVKD. The CDR3 is made up of 13 amino acids. In nucleotides, the CDR3 is TGTGCCATCAGTGCAGATTTTAACTATGGCTACACCTTC. Amino acid sequence: CAISADFNYGYTF.

This sequence joins TRBV11-2 and TRBJ2-2, with D perhaps TRBD2 (6 bases). The V end was cut by 5 bases, the J end by 4 bases, with 14 bases between. The CDR3 totals 15 residues. CDR1 SGHAT and CDR2 FQNNGV come from the germline V gene. The CDR3 loop reads CASSRPGLVTGELFF. CDR3 DNA sequence: TGTGCCAGCAGCCGTCCGGGACTCGTCACCGGGGAGCTGTTTTTT.

The gene calls are TRBV7-9 and TRBJ2-5; 9 bases are shared with TRBD1. Trimming took 1 base from V and 5 from J; bases not matched to a gene: 8. Germline loops: CDR1 SEHNR, CDR2 FQNEAQ (reference sequence). The CDR3 consists of 16 residues. The CDR3 protein is CASSLGRDREGETQYF. Here the CDR3 DNA reads TGTGCCAGCAGCTTAGGCCGGGACAGGGAAGGTGAGACCCAGTACTTC.

This chain joins TRBV11-2 and TRBJ2-5, with 11 bases matching TRBD1. V was pared by 5 bases and J by 5 bases, with 10 bases of the junction left unmatched. The germline CDR1 and CDR2 sequences are SGHAT and FQNNGV. This CDR3 comprises 16 residues. The CDR3 DNA follows: TGTGCCAGCAGCGTCTCCGGGACAGGGGGTTTGGAGACCCAGTACTTC. Its protein is CASSVSGTGGLETQYF.

The chain couples TRBV15 to TRBJ2-1, with D unclear. Germline CDR1 and CDR2: LNHNV and YYDKDF (reference sequence). The germline V and J ends were trimmed by 4 bases and 0 bases, with 4 bases remaining between them. The CDR3 is 13 amino acids. The CDR3 loop reads CATSISSYNEQFF. The CDR3 DNA is TGTGCCACCAGCATAAGCTCCTACAATGAGCAGTTCTTC.

The chain has TRBV5-3 and TRBJ1-1; TRBD1 matches 7 bases. TRBV5-3 is an ORF, with its function uncertain. This CDR3 spans 15 amino acids. The trim removed 4 bases at V and 1 base at J, leaving 7 bases unmatched. In DNA form, the CDR3 reads TGTGCCAGAAGCCACCGGACAGGCGAGAACACTGAAGCTTTCTTT. Protein: CARSHRTGENTEAFF.

This clone was observed a handful of times. The V call is TRBV7-6, the J call TRBJ2-7, with D perhaps TRBD1 (6 bases). Germline assignment: CDR1 SGHVS and CDR2 FNYEAQ. V was clipped by 2 bases and J by 0 bases, with 11 bases between them. The CDR3 is 15 amino acids. CDR3 protein: CASSLRGLPSYEQYF. CDR3 DNA sequence: TGTGCCAGCAGCTTAAGGGGGTTGCCCTCCTACGAGCAGTACTTC.